The 11 T cell receptor beta chains presented below share a single source sample, sequenced in a study of regulatory T cells in long-lasting Graves disease. TCR beta libraries were built with iRepertoire HTBI primers and Arm-PCR of CDR3 regions. TCRdb called the multiplex PCR reads again in MiXCR, with one record for every CDR3 protein. The top ten clones hold about an eighth of a sample with about half a million distinct CDR3 sequences, roughly 22% of them seen once. Time point specified: persistent/refractory GD, antithyroid drugs over 5 years with positive TRAb. Researchers made the TCR library from RNA that was extracted from PBMCs. The sample consisted of peripheral blood mononuclear cells (PBMCs), taken when the disease was refractory, from a patient treated with antithyroid drugs. The receptors derive from a female donor with Graves disease.

In this sample, this clonotype turned up many times. The chain recombines TRBV11-1 with TRBJ2-7; 7 nucleotides agree with TRBD2. The CDR3 is 13 residues long. The trim removed 6 bases at V and 3 bases at J, leaving 5 bases unmatched. Germline V CDR1 and CDR2: SGHAT, FQDESV (reference sequence). CDR3 bases: TGTGCCAGCAGTTATCGCGGGGGCTACGAGCAGTACTTC. It yields the protein CASSYRGGYEQYF.

Turning to this clonotype: A far larger clone lies a single base away; this is likely a read error. The chain carries TRBV11-2 and TRBJ1-5; D remains unclear. The DNA end is a closer match to TRBJ2-3, so the J assignment may be wrong. This CDR3 is 13 amino acids long. Germline V gene lookup returns CDR1 SGHAT and CDR2 FQNNGV. The CDR3 spells CASSVNSNQPQYF. The CDR3 DNA follows: TGTGCCAGCAGCGTTAATAGCAATCAGCCCCAGTATTTT.

This clonotype was recorded at least ten times. Here the CDR3 DNA reads TGTGCCAGCACCCGAGGCCGGTCCGTAGGTGAAAAACTGTTTTTT. Translated: CASTRGRSVGEKLFF. The chain recombines TRBV2 with TRBJ1-4; D is uncertain. Germline V gene data show CDR1 as SNHLY and CDR2 as FYNNEI. Trimming removed 7 bases at V and 7 bases at J, with 19 bases between. The CDR3 has 15 residues.

In this sample, this clonotype turned up a few times. The chain has TRBV20-1 and TRBJ2-7, with 16 bases that match TRBD2. The CDR3 covers 14 residues. The germline V gene encodes CDR1 DFQATT and CDR2 SNEGSKA (reference sequence). Unmatched junction bases numbered 4, after V lost 5 bases and J lost 6 bases. The CDR3 coding sequence is TGCAGTGCTTCGGGACTAGCGGGAGGGTTCGAGCAGTACTTC. Its protein product is CSASGLAGGFEQYF.

Remarks on this clonotype: A clone one base away is much larger, so this may be a read error. The chain joins TRBV28 to TRBJ1-4; D unresolved. The CDR3 loop spans 10 amino acids. Germline V CDR1 and CDR2: MDHEN, SYDVKM. Trimming removed 8 bases at V and 7 bases at J, with 5 bases between. The chain's CDR3 is CASLSEKLFF. CDR3 coding DNA: TGTGCCAGCTTGAGTGAAAAACTGTTTTTT.

The rearrangement joins TRBV5-6 to TRBJ2-2, with D possibly being TRBD1 (7 bases). Trimming took 0 bases from V and 4 from J, leaving 13 bases between them. Germline V CDR1 and CDR2: SGHDT, YYEEEE. There are 16 residues in the CDR3. The CDR3 loop reads CASSLGARGVTGELFF. The CDR3 DNA reads as TGTGCCAGCAGCTTGGGAGCCAGGGGGGTCACCGGGGAGCTGTTTTTT.

This clonotype was picked up a small number of times. The chain has TRBV5-1 and TRBJ2-6; 9 positions match TRBD1. V gave up 1 base and J gave up 0 bases; unmatched junction bases: 11. This CDR3 comprises 20 residues. The germline gives CDR1 SGHRS, CDR2 YFSETQ. In DNA, the CDR3 is TGCGCCAGCAGCTTGAGTCCCCCGGGACAGGGATTCTCTGGGGCCAACGTCCTGACTTTC. This encodes CASSLSPPGQGFSGANVLTF.

This chain joins TRBV30 and TRBJ1-2; 8 bases are shared with TRBD1. This CDR3 contains 13 residues. The germline V gene encodes CDR1 GTSNPN and CDR2 SVGIG (reference sequence). V dropped 5 bases and J dropped 2; count of bases not matched to a gene: 4. CDR3 bases: TGTGCCTGGGTCGGACAGGGAAACTATGGCTACACCTTC. It translates to CAWVGQGNYGYTF.

This chain uses TRBV19 with TRBJ2-2, with TRBD1 matching 9 bases. The CDR3 totals 16 residues. The germline V gene has CDR1 LNHDA and CDR2 SQIVND (reference sequence). Germline trimming cut 6 bases from V and 7 bases from J; bases unmatched to any gene: 12. The CDR3 reads CASSTAGTGFNGELFF. In DNA, the CDR3 is TGTGCCAGTAGCACCGCCGGGACAGGGTTTAACGGGGAGCTGTTTTTT.

The chain couples TRBV6-1 to TRBJ2-2; TRBD2 might be the D (6 bases). CDR3 length equals 15 residues. V shed 6 bases and J shed 6 bases, with 17 bases lying between them. Germline CDR1 and CDR2: MNHNS and SASEGT. Here the CDR3 reads CASRTGRRTAGELFF. The CDR3 DNA sequence: TGTGCCAGCAGAACCGGGAGAAGAACCGCCGGGGAGCTGTTTTTT.

The rearrangement links TRBV5-1 to TRBJ1-5; the D is unclear. The V end lost 0 bases, the J end lost 1 base, and 8 bases lay between the germline ends. CDR3 length equals 15 residues. CDR1 and CDR2 from the germline V gene are SGHRS and YFSETQ. The CDR3 DNA reads TGCGCCAGCAGCTTGGCCGGGATCAGCAATCAGCCCCAGCATTTT. Residues: CASSLAGISNQPQHF.